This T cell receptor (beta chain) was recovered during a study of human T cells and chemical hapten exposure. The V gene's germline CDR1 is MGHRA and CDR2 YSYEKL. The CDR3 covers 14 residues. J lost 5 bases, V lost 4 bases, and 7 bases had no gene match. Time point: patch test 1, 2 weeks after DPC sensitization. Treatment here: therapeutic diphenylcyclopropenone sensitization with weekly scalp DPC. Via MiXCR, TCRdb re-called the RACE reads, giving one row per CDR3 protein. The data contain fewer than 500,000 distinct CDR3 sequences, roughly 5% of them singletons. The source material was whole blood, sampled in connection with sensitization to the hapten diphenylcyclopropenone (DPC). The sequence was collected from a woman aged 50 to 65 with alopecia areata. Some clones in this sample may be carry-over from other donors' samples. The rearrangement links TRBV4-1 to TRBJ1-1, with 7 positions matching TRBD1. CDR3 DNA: TGCGCCAGCAGCCGAGAGACAGGGAGGACTGAAGCTTTCTTT. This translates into CASSRETGRTEAFF.